This entry concerns a single T cell receptor beta chain. Its antigen is not identified. Regarding time point: 2014-2015 season, pre-vaccination. The protocol was immunoSEQ multiplex PCR, while the TCRdb copy is restricted to in-frame clones and leaves out a portion. The repertoire has 10,000 to 15,000 clones, around 82% of them found once; the top ten carry around 0.5%. These data originate in a study of follicular helper T cells after annual influenza vaccination. Findings of the study overall: Most later recoveries of Day 7 ICOS+CD38+ clones were ICOS-CD38- cTfh.

Trimming at V came to 5 bases and at J to 2 bases, leaving 5 bases not matched to a gene. Germline CDR1 reads LNHDA; CDR2 reads SQIVND (reference sequence). The CDR3 loop spans 15 amino acids. The genes are TRBV19 and TRBJ2-1; TRBD2 matches 8 bases. The material was CXCR5- memory CD4+ T cells sorted from blood, obtained on the day of influenza vaccination. The sequence was obtained from an adult who received the influenza vaccine. The CDR3 sequence: CASSVAGLTYNEQFF. The CDR3 DNA reads TGTGCCAGTAGTGTAGCGGGGTTGACCTACAATGAGCAGTTCTTC.